This TCR beta chain was sequenced during a study of tumor-infiltrating lymphocytes in primary liver carcinoma. Study-level findings and limits: Tumor-adjacent and tumor-blood pairs showed less overlap than tumor region pairs.

Constant-region priming of 500 to 550 ng total RNA yielded TCR beta cDNA. Nested multiplex PCR, run for three rounds with slightly modified ARM-PCR, yielded TCR beta libraries. Use of TRBV1-TRBV30 forward primers with a C-beta reverse primer characterized the first two PCR rounds, which lasted ten to eleven cycles each. TCRdb fed the multiplex PCR reads into MiXCR, producing one record per CDR3 protein. The sample comprises some 190,000 distinct CDR3 sequences, around four fifths of which are singletons, and over 15% rests with the top ten. The CDR3 sequence is 18 residues long. Per germline, CDR1 SGHRS and CDR2 YFSETQ. V trimming: 3 bases; J trimming: 2 bases; junction bases outside the gene matches: 9. On this clonotype: Its antigen is undetermined. The conserved closing phenylalanine or tryptophan is absent in this CDR3, likely reflecting a read error.

It was from approximately 22-30 mg of unsorted bulk tissue that RNA and DNA were co-extracted. The study found over 85% viable tumor cells in every tumor sample. This sequence was found in a man aged 35 to 55 with primary liver carcinoma and hepatitis B virus infection. This chain uses TRBV5-1 with TRBJ2-3; 13 nucleotides line up with TRBD2. The sequenced material came from tumor tissue from primary liver carcinoma. The DNA for the CDR3 is TGCGCCAGCAGCTCGAGACTAGCGGGAGGCGGACACACAGATACGCAGTATTAT. This gives the protein CASSSRLAGGGHTDTQYY.